This T cell receptor beta chain was found in a study of tumor-infiltrating lymphocytes in localized non-small cell lung cancer. Background on the study: The cohort mixed smokers and never-smokers, several histologies, and some post-neoadjuvant-chemotherapy samples. From each patient, both tumor and uninvolved lung, non-adjacent to tumor, were sampled. Study observations and caveats: Immunotypes IM1 and IM2 had similar TCR-derived T-cell fractions.

As regards this clone: Its antigen is unidentified.

Sequenced by immunoSEQ multiplex PCR; TCRdb stores in-frame clones only, minus some. The sample has several thousand clones, about 80% seen once. CDR1 and CDR2 from the germline V gene are SGHVS and FQNEAQ. The V end was cut by 3 bases, the J end by 5 bases, with 16 bases between. CDR3 size: 15 residues. The sequence derives from a human donor with non-small cell lung cancer. The sequenced sample was uninvolved lung tissue not adjacent to the tumor. The chain joins TRBV7-8 to TRBJ1-1; D is perhaps TRBD1 (6 bases). CDR3 in amino acids: CASSFTGMGRTEAFF. Written as DNA, the CDR3 is TGTGCCAGCAGCTTTACAGGGATGGGTCGAACTGAAGCTTTCTTT.